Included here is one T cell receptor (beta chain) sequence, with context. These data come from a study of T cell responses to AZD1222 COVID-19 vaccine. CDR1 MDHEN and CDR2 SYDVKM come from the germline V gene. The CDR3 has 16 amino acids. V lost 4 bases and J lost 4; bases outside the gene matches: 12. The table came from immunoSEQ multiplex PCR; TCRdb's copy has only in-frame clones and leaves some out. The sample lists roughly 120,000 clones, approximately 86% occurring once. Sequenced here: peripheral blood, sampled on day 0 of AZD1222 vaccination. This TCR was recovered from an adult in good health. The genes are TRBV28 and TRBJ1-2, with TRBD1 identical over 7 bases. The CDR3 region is CASSSSVDRAVYGYTF. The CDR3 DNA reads TGTGCCAGCAGTTCGTCAGTAGACAGGGCGGTCTATGGCTACACCTTC.